A single sample is the source of the 32 T cell receptor beta chains below, sequenced in a study of human T cells and chemical hapten exposure. Extraction yielded total RNA from whole blood (unfractionated). TCRdb re-derived calls from the 5' RACE reads in MiXCR, one entry per CDR3 protein. There are about 140,000 distinct CDR3 sequences in the sample; about 4.3% occur only once, and over 1.3% lies in the top ten. These receptor sequences come from a female donor in good health.

This clonotype was seen only a few times. The chain carries TRBV5-6 and TRBJ2-1, with 8 positions matching TRBD2. With 5 bases clipped from V and 6 bases from J, the junction kept 7 bases outside the gene matches. The CDR3 is 14 amino acids. Germline V CDR1 and CDR2: SGHDT, YYEEEE. The CDR3 coding sequence is TGTGCCAGCAGAGTAACGGGAGGGCCCAATGAGCAGTTCTTC. Residues: CASRVTGGPNEQFF.

This clonotype was picked up a small number of times. CDR3 in amino acids: CASRTGTYDNEQFF. The DNA for the CDR3 is TGCGCCAGCAGAACCGGGACGTACGACAATGAGCAGTTCTTC. The chain carries TRBV5-1 and TRBJ2-1; either TRBD1 or TRBD2 may supply D (5 bases each). The germline gives CDR1 SGHRS, CDR2 YFSETQ. The CDR3 has 14 amino acids. V lost 5 bases to trimming and J lost 5 bases, with 14 bases between them.

Turning to this clonotype: A read error is possible here, since a much larger clone lies one base away. V usage is TRBV5-1 and J usage is TRBJ2-4; D is possibly TRBD2 (7 bases). The germline gives CDR1 SGHRS, CDR2 YFSETQ. Trimming took 0 bases from V and 9 from J, leaving 16 bases between them. The CDR3 spans 15 residues. DNA for the CDR3: TGCGCCAGCAGCTTGGTACAGGGAGGGGAAACCATTCAGTACTTC. Protein: CASSLVQGGETIQYF.

There are many counts of this clonotype. This rearrangement joins TRBV28 to TRBJ1-2, with TRBD1 identical over 7 bases. CDR3 size: 14 residues. V was pared by 7 bases and J by 0 bases, with 5 bases of the junction left unmatched. CDR1 is MDHEN and CDR2 is SYDVKM in the germline V gene. The CDR3 here is CASKMTGPNYGYTF. Written as DNA, the CDR3 is TGTGCCAGCAAAATGACAGGGCCTAACTATGGCTACACCTTC.

This clonotype came up many times. The chain joins TRBV3-1 to TRBJ2-1; 7 bases map to TRBD2. The trim removed 8 bases at V and 7 bases at J, leaving 5 bases unmatched. The CDR3 sequence is 12 residues long. Germline CDR1 reads LGHDT; CDR2 reads YNNKEL (reference sequence). CDR3 nucleotides: TGTGCCAGCGGGGGGGTTCGGAATGAGCAGTTCTTC. The encoded protein is CASGGVRNEQFF.

This clonotype was recorded many times. The chain has TRBV5-1 and TRBJ2-5, with TRBD1 identical over 8 bases. From germline, CDR1 is SGHRS and CDR2 YFSETQ. With V trimmed by 4 bases and J by 1 base, 6 bases remained unmatched. The CDR3 totals 15 residues. CDR3 amino acids: CASSRAGTGQETQYF. The CDR3 coding sequence is TGCGCCAGCAGCAGAGCCGGGACAGGCCAAGAGACCCAGTACTTC.

The table lists this clonotype with a few counts. This may stem from a read error, because a much larger clone lies one nucleotide away. The chain combines TRBV7-2 with TRBJ2-7; 11 bases fit TRBD1. The germline V gene encodes CDR1 SGHTA and CDR2 FQGNSA. The CDR3 extends over 16 amino acids. The CDR3, as DNA: TGTGCCAGCAGCTACCGGGACAGGGGGAGCTCCGACGAGCAGTACTTC. Residues: CASSYRDRGSSDEQYF.

At least ten counts were recorded for this clonotype. This chain uses TRBV27 with TRBJ1-5, with unresolved D. V was cut by 1 base and J by 3 bases, with 10 bases left in between. This CDR3 comprises 15 residues. The germline CDR1 and CDR2 sequences are MNHEY and SMNVEV (reference sequence). CDR3 DNA sequence: TGTGCCAGCAGTTTATTCGGGCAGCTCAATCAGCCCCAGCATTTT. Protein: CASSLFGQLNQPQHF.

This clonotype turned up a few times. The genes are TRBV7-2 and TRBJ2-7; possibly TRBD2 for D (5 bases). Germline CDR1 and CDR2: SGHTA and FQGNSA. The V and J ends lost 5 bases and 5 bases respectively, with 16 bases between them. The length of the CDR3 is 14 residues. The CDR3 DNA is TGTGCCAGCAGCCTGGGAAGGGAGTCCCACGAGCAGTACTTC. Protein sequence: CASSLGRESHEQYF.

This clonotype was seen many times. V is TRBV28 and J is TRBJ2-7, with TRBD1 matching over 7 bases. CDR3 length: 12 amino acids. V trimming: 11 bases; J trimming: 2 bases; junction bases outside the gene matches: 6. The germline V gene encodes CDR1 MDHEN and CDR2 SYDVKM. The CDR3 here is CASGTVTYEQYF. CDR3 coding DNA: TGTGCCTCCGGGACAGTCACCTACGAGCAGTACTTC.

This clonotype has ten or more counts. This chain links TRBV7-6 with TRBJ2-3; D possibly matches TRBD1 or TRBD2 (7 bases each). This CDR3 region has 14 residues. CDR1 and CDR2 from the germline V gene are SGHVS and FNYEAQ. Trimming shortened V by 8 bases and J by 3 bases, and 15 bases separated the two germline ends. The DNA of the CDR3 is TGTGCCAGCGGGAGGGGGCGGGATACAGATACGCAGTATTTT. Protein: CASGRGRDTDTQYF.

This clonotype has ten or more counts. The chain's CDR3 is CASSQKQGTPLHF. CDR3 DNA sequence: TGTGCCAGCAGCCAGAAACAGGGTACTCCCCTCCACTTT. The chain combines TRBV14 with TRBJ1-6; weak D call: TRBD1 (6 bases). The CDR3 contains 13 residues. V was trimmed by 3 bases and J by 13 bases, leaving 13 bases between them. Germline assignment: CDR1 SGHDN and CDR2 FVKESK.

As to this clonotype: A much larger clone differs from this one at a single base, so this may be a read error. This chain connects TRBV6-6 to TRBJ1-2, with a weak D call TRBD1 (5 bases). Germline CDR1 reads MNHNY; CDR2 reads SVGAGI (reference sequence). Trimming left V 4 bases short and J 4 bases short, with 19 bases between. The CDR3 loop spans 16 amino acids. For the CDR3, the DNA is TGTGCCAGCAGTTCATCAGGGCGGGGAGGGGCCTATGGCTACACCTTC. Its protein is CASSSSGRGGAYGYTF.

The sample holds many counts of this clonotype. The rearrangement joins TRBV20-1 to TRBJ1-1, with 9 positions matching TRBD1. Trimming removed 3 bases from V and 4 bases from J; junction bases left unmatched: 12. Germline V CDR1 and CDR2: DFQATT, SNEGSKA (reference sequence). The CDR3 spans 16 residues. CDR3 loop: CSASSGTGTSGTEAFF. CDR3 nucleotides: TGCAGTGCTAGTTCCGGGACAGGGACGTCAGGCACTGAAGCTTTCTTT.

This clonotype was found many times. V gene TRBV7-9 combines with J gene TRBJ2-7; D uncertain. Germline-derived CDR1 and CDR2 are SEHNR and FQNEAQ (reference sequence). CDR3 length: 13 residues. Trimming left V 4 bases short and J 3 bases short, with 10 bases between. The CDR3 reads CASSSPSFYEQYF. In DNA, the CDR3 is TGTGCCAGCAGCTCCCCGAGTTTCTACGAGCAGTACTTC.

This clonotype was counted only a few times. The gene calls are TRBV7-2 and TRBJ2-5, with D uncertain. The CDR3 sequence is 15 residues long. The germline V gene encodes CDR1 SGHTA and CDR2 FQGNSA. V shed 2 bases and J shed 3 bases, with 13 bases lying between them. The CDR3: CASSLTHGQEETQYF. The CDR3 bases are TGTGCCAGCAGCTTAACTCATGGGCAGGAAGAGACCCAGTACTTC. Full variable domain (outside the CDR3, taken from reference TRBV7-2 and TRBJ2-5): GAGVSQSPSNKVTEKGKDVELRCDPISGHTALYWYRQSLGQGLEFLIYFQGNSAPDKSGLPSDRFSAERTGGSVSTLTIQRTQQEDSAVYLCASSLTHGQEETQYFGPGTRLLVL.

This clonotype appeared many times. The CDR3 nucleotides are TGTGCCAGCAGTCCCCCGGAGGTTCCAGATACGCAGTATTTT. This codes for CASSPPEVPDTQYF. V usage is TRBV12-3 or TRBV12-4 and J usage is TRBJ2-3; TRBD2 is a possible D gene (5 bases). The ends were cut back, 5 bases at V and 4 bases at J, with 13 bases in the middle. The CDR3 has 14 amino acids.

This clonotype has a count of ten or more. CDR3 region: CASSQESRPGPLGYTF. Written as DNA, the CDR3 is TGCGCCAGCAGCCAAGAATCTCGTCCGGGACCGCTTGGCTACACCTTC. The chain uses TRBV4-1 and TRBJ1-2; D is possibly TRBD1 (5 bases). V lost 0 bases and J lost 7, with 18 bases in between. Germline CDR1 reads MGHRA; CDR2 reads YSYEKL. The CDR3 is made up of 16 amino acids.

This clonotype was seen at least ten times. The V and J genes are TRBV28 and TRBJ2-1; 8 nucleotides match TRBD2. This CDR3 spans 15 amino acids. Germline-derived CDR1 and CDR2 are MDHEN and SYDVKM. After removal of 6 bases from V and 9 bases from J, the junction contained 13 bases not matched to a gene. CDR3 nucleotides: TGTGCCAGCAGCCTCCGAGCGGGGGCGGTCCGTGAGCAGTTCTTC. Protein sequence: CASSLRAGAVREQFF.

This clonotype was seen at least ten times. The rearrangement joins TRBV11-1 to TRBJ1-6; 7 bases map to TRBD1. In germline, CDR1 is SGHAT, CDR2 FQDESV (reference sequence). The J segment lost 7 bases and the V segment lost 0 bases, leaving 0 bases of the junction unmatched. This CDR3 comprises 14 residues. CDR3 nucleotide sequence: TGTGCCAGCAGCTTAGCGGACAGGAATTCACCCCTCCACTTT. Amino acid sequence: CASSLADRNSPLHF.

This clonotype was observed at least ten times. This rearrangement joins TRBV5-1 to TRBJ2-5, with 10 bases that match TRBD1. After removal of 7 bases from V and 1 base from J, the junction contained 4 bases not matched to a gene. Looked up from germline, CDR1 is SGHRS and CDR2 is YFSETQ. The CDR3 contains 14 residues. The CDR3 here is CASRDRGLQETQYF. For the CDR3, the DNA is TGCGCCAGCCGGGACAGGGGACTCCAAGAGACCCAGTACTTC.

This clonotype was seen many times. This rearrangement joins TRBV5-1 to TRBJ2-5, with 12 bases aligning to TRBD2. This CDR3 has 16 amino acids. CDR1 and CDR2 (germline): SGHRS, YFSETQ. The V and J ends lost 4 bases and 2 bases, in that order; junction bases with no gene match: 6. The CDR3 loop is CASSTFLAGGQETQYF. The CDR3 DNA sequence: TGCGCCAGCAGCACCTTCCTAGCGGGGGGGCAAGAGACCCAGTACTTC.

This clonotype was seen at least ten times. V and J are TRBV30 and TRBJ2-7; D remains unclear. Germline V gene data show CDR1 as GTSNPN and CDR2 as SVGIG (reference sequence). The CDR3 loop spans 14 amino acids. Trimming left V 0 bases short and J 2 bases short, with 11 bases between. The CDR3 sequence is CAWSVRRSTYEQYF. Here the CDR3 DNA reads TGTGCCTGGAGTGTACGCAGGTCCACCTACGAGCAGTACTTC.

In its sample, this clonotype was seen many times. The chain joins TRBV6-4 to TRBJ2-3; 8 bases map to TRBD1. In germline, CDR1 is MRHNA, CDR2 SNTAGT. The CDR3 runs to 14 residues. V lost 8 bases and J lost 5; bases outside the gene matches: 9. As DNA, the CDR3 is TGTGCCAGCTCCCCAGGGGGCGGAGGAGATACGCAGTATTTT. It is translated as CASSPGGGGDTQYF.

This clonotype was recorded many times. V usage is TRBV6-6 and J usage is TRBJ2-2; 9 bases line up with TRBD1. Germline loops: CDR1 MNHNY, CDR2 SVGAGI (reference sequence). The CDR3 spans 14 residues. After removal of 6 bases from V and 6 bases from J, the junction contained 5 bases not matched to a gene. The CDR3 protein is CASSWTGVAGELFF. The DNA of the CDR3 is TGTGCCAGCAGCTGGACAGGGGTTGCCGGGGAGCTGTTTTTT.

In its sample, this clonotype was seen many times. The CDR3 bases are TGCAGCGTTGACGGCTTCGGGACAGAGACGGCCACCGGGGAGCTGTTTTTT. As protein: CSVDGFGTETATGELFF. This chain connects TRBV29-1 to TRBJ2-2; 7 bases map to TRBD1. Germline-derived CDR1 and CDR2 are SQVTM and ANQGSEA. The CDR3 length is 17 residues. The junction had 14 bases not matched to a gene; V was cut back by 3 bases and J by 4 bases.

The chain carries TRBV18 and TRBJ2-1; 11 bases are a match to TRBD1. The CDR3 runs 16 residues. The germline V gene encodes CDR1 KGHSH and CDR2 LQKENI. The V segment lost 2 bases and the J segment 8 bases; nucleotides outside the gene matches: 8. This CDR3 is CASSPLGQGGLDEQFF. CDR3 nucleotides: TGTGCCAGCTCACCATTGGGACAGGGGGGGCTCGATGAGCAGTTCTTC. The whole variable domain, filled in from reference TRBV18 and TRBJ2-1, reads NAGVMQNPRHLVRRRGQEARLRCSPMKGHSHVYWYRQLPEEGLKFMVYLQKENIIDESGMPKERFSAEFPKEGPSILRIQQVVRGDSAAYFCASSPLGQGGLDEQFFGPGTRLTVL.

The V gene is TRBV2, the J gene TRBJ2-4, with 7 bases that match TRBD1. CDR1 is SNHLY, CDR2 FYNNEI, per germline. The CDR3 loop spans 16 amino acids. The junction had 15 bases not matched to a gene; V was cut back by 10 bases and J by 3 bases. The CDR3 nucleotides read TGTGCCACCCTCCGGGACAGAGATTGGAGCAAAAACATTCAGTACTTC. It codes for CATLRDRDWSKNIQYF.

This clonotype was seen many times. The chain combines TRBV19 with TRBJ1-1; 8 bases agree with TRBD1. With V trimmed by 6 bases and J by 1 base, 13 bases remained unmatched. Germline values: CDR1 LNHDA, CDR2 SQIVND (reference sequence). The CDR3 consists of 17 residues. For the CDR3, the DNA is TGTGCCAGTAGCTACTTCGCGCAGGGGGCCGGGAACACTGAAGCTTTCTTT. It yields the protein CASSYFAQGAGNTEAFF.

This clonotype was seen a single time. A much larger clone differs from this one at a single base, so this may be a read error. The CDR3 end shows no conserved phenylalanine or tryptophan, and so a read error is likely. The rearrangement joins TRBV7-6 to TRBJ1-1, with D perhaps TRBD1 (5 bases). V lost 4 bases and J 5 bases, leaving 17 bases between the germline ends. This CDR3 has 15 amino acids. CDR1 is SGHVS, CDR2 FNYEAQ, per germline. CDR3 coding DNA: TGTGCCAGCAGCTCCCGGCGGGGGACGCGGACTGAAGCTTTCATT. Translation gives CASSSRRGTRTEAFI.

There are many counts of this clonotype. The CDR3 loop reads CASSLAGRETQYF. The CDR3 bases are TGTGCCAGCAGCTTAGCGGGGCGAGAGACCCAGTACTTC. This sequence joins TRBV7-2 and TRBJ2-5; weak D call: TRBD1 (5 bases). Germline CDR1 and CDR2: SGHTA and FQGNSA. Trimming took 0 bases from V and 4 from J, leaving 6 bases between them. The CDR3 sequence is 13 residues long.

There are many counts of this clonotype. The rearrangement uses TRBV20-1 and TRBJ2-1; TRBD1 aligns across 10 bases. The CDR3 sequence is 14 residues long. Germline-derived CDR1 and CDR2 are DFQATT and SNEGSKA (reference sequence). The J segment lost 7 bases and the V segment lost 4 bases, leaving 7 bases of the junction unmatched. In DNA, the CDR3 is TGCAGTGCTACTAATGACAGGGGGCATAATGAGCAGTTCTTC. The encoded protein is CSATNDRGHNEQFF.